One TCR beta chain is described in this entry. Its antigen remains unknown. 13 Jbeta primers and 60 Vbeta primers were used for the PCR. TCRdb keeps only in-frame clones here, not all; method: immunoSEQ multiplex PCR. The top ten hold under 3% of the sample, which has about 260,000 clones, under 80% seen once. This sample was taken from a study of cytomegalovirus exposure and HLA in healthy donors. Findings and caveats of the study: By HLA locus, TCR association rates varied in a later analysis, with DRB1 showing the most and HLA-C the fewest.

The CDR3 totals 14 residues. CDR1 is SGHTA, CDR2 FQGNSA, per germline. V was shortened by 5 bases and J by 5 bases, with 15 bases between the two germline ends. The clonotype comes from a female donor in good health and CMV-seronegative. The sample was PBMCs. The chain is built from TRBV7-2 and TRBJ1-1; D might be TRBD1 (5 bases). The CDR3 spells CASSERGAWTEAFF. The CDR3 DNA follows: TGTGCCAGCAGCGAACGTGGGGCCTGGACTGAAGCTTTCTTT.